Listed here are 29 T cell receptor beta chains from one sample, sequenced in a study of technical replicates of blood from a handful of donors. The repertoire was sequenced with immunoSEQ multiplex PCR; TCRdb's copy has only in-frame clones and lacks some. This sample has about 80,000 clones; 85% to 95% occur once, and the top ten carry 0.4% to 0.45%. Sequencing used T cells isolated from PBMCs. These receptors all come from a human donor in good health.

This chain connects TRBV27 to TRBJ2-1; no firm D call. This CDR3 has 16 amino acids. Germline V gene data show CDR1 as MNHEY and CDR2 as SMNVEV (reference sequence). The V gene lost 2 bases and the J gene lost 2 bases, with 13 bases spanning the gap. CDR3 in amino acids: CASSLGALPTYNEQFF. Written as DNA, the CDR3 is TGTGCCAGCAGTTTAGGAGCCCTGCCGACCTACAATGAGCAGTTCTTC.

The V and J genes are TRBV28 and TRBJ2-7; the D is unclear. This CDR3 spans 13 amino acids. Germline V gives CDR1 MDHEN, CDR2 SYDVKM. V lost 3 bases and J lost 4, with 10 bases in between. The CDR3 sequence: CASSLVGRYEQYF. CDR3 nucleotides: TGTGCCAGCAGTTTGGTTGGCAGATACGAGCAGTACTTC.

The V call is TRBV4-1, the J call TRBJ1-1; D gene unclear. The CDR3 consists of 16 residues. From germline, CDR1 is MGHRA and CDR2 YSYEKL. The ends were cut back, 1 base at V and 1 base at J, with 13 bases in the middle. CDR3 nucleotides: TGCGCCAGCAGCCAAGGCTATTATCGGGGGAACACTGAAGCTTTCTTT. Its translation: CASSQGYYRGNTEAFF.

This rearrangement joins TRBV14 to TRBJ2-7; possible D gene TRBD2, 6 bases. The CDR3 sequence is 18 residues long. V was pared by 0 bases and J by 3 bases, with 21 bases between. Germline lookup yields CDR1 SGHDN and CDR2 FVKESK. CDR3 DNA: TGTGCCAGCAGCCAAGATCCACGTTGGGACGGGGGAGACTACGAGCAGTACTTC. Amino acids: CASSQDPRWDGGDYEQYF.

This clone turned up a few times. V and J are TRBV14 and TRBJ1-5, with D possibly being TRBD1 (6 bases). The V gene's germline CDR1 is SGHDN and CDR2 FVKESK. With 5 bases removed from V and 0 bases from J, the gap between germline ends came to 8 bases. This CDR3 has 14 amino acids. CDR3 amino acids: CASSRGYSNQPQHF. CDR3 DNA: TGTGCCAGCAGCAGGGGGTATAGCAATCAGCCCCAGCATTTT.

The V call is TRBV28, the J call TRBJ1-4; D is ambiguous. The ends were cut back, 4 bases at V and 6 bases at J, with 12 bases in the middle. Germline-derived CDR1 and CDR2 are MDHEN and SYDVKM. The CDR3 totals 14 residues. The CDR3 loop reads CASSWEGYDEKLFF. CDR3 in DNA: TGTGCCAGCAGTTGGGAGGGTTATGATGAAAAACTGTTTTTT.

This rearrangement joins TRBV28 to TRBJ1-1; 7 bases match TRBD1. The CDR3 runs 14 residues. Losses at the gene ends were 3 bases for V and 4 bases for J; bases not matched to a gene: 5. The germline V gene encodes CDR1 MDHEN and CDR2 SYDVKM. CDR3 protein: CASSFPGGTTEAFF. The CDR3 DNA reads TGTGCCAGCAGTTTTCCAGGGGGTACCACTGAAGCTTTCTTT.

V gene TRBV5-1 combines with J gene TRBJ2-3; D call uncertain. Germline V lookup: CDR1 SGHRS, CDR2 YFSETQ. This CDR3 comprises 14 residues. V dropped 4 bases and J dropped 0 bases, with 9 bases sitting between them. The DNA of the CDR3 is TGCGCCAGCAGCCAGGATTTAAGCACAGATACGCAGTATTTT. Protein product: CASSQDLSTDTQYF.

The gene calls are TRBV7-3 and TRBJ2-1; D not resolved. The CDR3 extends over 14 amino acids. V lost 5 bases and J lost 9, with 17 bases in between. Per the germline V gene, CDR1 is SGHTA and CDR2 is FQGTGA. The CDR3 region is CASSLWAVVGEQFF. CDR3 DNA: TGTGCCAGCAGCCTATGGGCCGTCGTTGGTGAGCAGTTCTTC.

The genes are TRBV12-5 and TRBJ1-1; D is possibly TRBD1 (6 bases). Trimming removed 0 bases from V and 1 base from J, with 21 bases in between. The CDR3 contains 19 residues. The germline gives CDR1 LGHNT, CDR2 FRNRAP. DNA of the CDR3: TGTGCTAGTGGTTTGGTCCCTCTTGGACAGCGAAGGTGGAACACTGAAGCTTTCTTT. It yields the protein CASGLVPLGQRRWNTEAFF.

The chain links TRBV5-4 to TRBJ2-2, with D perhaps TRBD1 (5 bases). The CDR3 runs 16 residues. CDR1 is SGHNT, CDR2 YYREEE, per germline (reference sequence). Trimming left V 4 bases short and J 2 bases short, with 15 bases between. CDR3 bases: TGTGCCAGCAGCAAGGGTCAGGGTATAAACACCGGGGAGCTGTTTTTT. Its protein product is CASSKGQGINTGELFF.

The chain combines TRBV4-1 with TRBJ2-2, with D possibly matching TRBD2 (5 bases). CDR3 length equals 14 residues. The germline CDR1 and CDR2 sequences are MGHRA and YSYEKL. The V and J ends lost 0 bases and 8 bases respectively, with 10 bases between them. Here the CDR3 reads CASSQDPRVGELFF. CDR3 nucleotide sequence: TGCGCCAGCAGCCAAGATCCGAGGGTTGGGGAGCTGTTTTTT.

The genes are TRBV5-1 and TRBJ2-1; D might be TRBD1 (6 bases). The V and J ends lost 0 bases and 6 bases respectively, with 7 bases between them. CDR3 size: 13 residues. The germline V gene encodes CDR1 SGHRS and CDR2 YFSETQ. For the CDR3, the DNA is TGCGCCAGCAGCTTGGACAGGGCCAATGAGCAGTTCTTC. Protein: CASSLDRANEQFF. Supplemented by reference TRBV5-1 and TRBJ2-1, the full variable domain reads KAGVTQTPRYLIKTRGQQVTLSCSPISGHRSVSWYQQTPGQGLQFLFEYFSETQRNKGNFPGRFSGRQFSNSRSEMNVSTLELGDSALYLCASSLDRANEQFFGPGTRLTVL.

V usage is TRBV7-6 and J usage is TRBJ2-1; 12 nucleotides line up with TRBD2. Germline trimming cut 1 base from V and 3 bases from J; bases unmatched to any gene: 7. The CDR3 has 18 amino acids. CDR1 SGHVS and CDR2 FNYEAQ come from the germline V gene. The CDR3 loop reads CASSLGTSGKTNYNEQFF. CDR3 sequence (DNA): TGTGCCAGCAGCTTAGGGACTAGCGGGAAGACCAACTACAATGAGCAGTTCTTC.

The chain carries TRBV30 and TRBJ1-5; D is perhaps TRBD1 (6 bases). The CDR3 contains 15 residues. Trimming stripped 3 bases from V and 4 bases from J, with 16 bases between. The germline CDR1 and CDR2 sequences are GTSNPN and SVGIG (reference sequence). The CDR3 nucleotides are TGTGCCTGGAGAGACCGCCGGACAGCAAATCAGCCCCAGCATTTT. This gives the protein CAWRDRRTANQPQHF.

The V call is TRBV6-5, the J call TRBJ2-7; weak D call: TRBD2 (5 bases). This CDR3 spans 16 amino acids. Trimming stripped 2 bases from V and 7 bases from J, with 21 bases between. Germline assignment: CDR1 MNHEY and CDR2 SVGAGI. CDR3 nucleotides: TGTGCCAGCAGTTACCAGACGGGATCCCCACAGATGGAGCAGTACTTC. It codes for CASSYQTGSPQMEQYF.

This rearrangement joins TRBV5-1 to TRBJ2-5, with D maybe TRBD2 (6 bases). The CDR3 length is 16 residues. Trimming shortened V by 4 bases and J by 3 bases, and 19 bases separated the two germline ends. Germline V gene sequence: CDR1 SGHRS, CDR2 YFSETQ. The CDR3 reads CASSRAPGEVKETQYF. The DNA of the CDR3 is TGCGCCAGCAGCCGGGCCCCGGGAGAAGTTAAAGAGACCCAGTACTTC. Looking up the rest from reference TRBV5-1 and TRBJ2-5 gives the full variable domain: KAGVTQTPRYLIKTRGQQVTLSCSPISGHRSVSWYQQTPGQGLQFLFEYFSETQRNKGNFPGRFSGRQFSNSRSEMNVSTLELGDSALYLCASSRAPGEVKETQYFGPGTRLLVL.

The rearrangement joins TRBV2 to TRBJ2-7, with D tentatively TRBD1 (6 bases). The V end was cut by 3 bases, the J end by 2 bases, with 23 bases between. This CDR3 has 18 residues. Germline V gene sequence: CDR1 SNHLY, CDR2 FYNNEI. CDR3 in amino acids: CASSDAPPGHTSTYEQYF. In DNA, the CDR3 is TGTGCCAGCAGTGATGCACCTCCGGGACATACGTCCACCTACGAGCAGTACTTC.

The chain carries TRBV6-5 and TRBJ1-1, with a weak D call TRBD1 (5 bases). The CDR3 has 14 amino acids. The V end lost 4 bases, the J end lost 4 bases, and 13 bases lay between the germline ends. Looked up from germline, CDR1 is MNHEY and CDR2 is SVGAGI. The CDR3 loop is CASSSGLGSTEAFF. Here the CDR3 DNA reads TGTGCCAGCAGTTCAGGGCTTGGAAGCACTGAAGCTTTCTTT.

This chain joins TRBV2 and TRBJ1-2; D remains unclear. Trimming removed 1 base at V and 5 bases at J, with 2 bases between. This CDR3 spans 11 amino acids. Germline assignment: CDR1 SNHLY and CDR2 FYNNEI. CDR3 amino acids: CASSEVYGYTF. The CDR3 nucleotides read TGTGCCAGCAGTGAAGTATATGGCTACACCTTC.

The V call is TRBV7-2, the J call TRBJ2-7, with D perhaps TRBD1 (5 bases). The V gene's germline CDR1 is SGHTA and CDR2 FQGNSA. This CDR3 has 15 amino acids. Trimming removed 2 bases at V and 2 bases at J, with 13 bases between. The CDR3 loop is CASSLITDRTYEQYF. Here the CDR3 DNA reads TGTGCCAGCAGCTTAATTACAGACAGAACCTACGAGCAGTACTTC.

This chain uses TRBV6-1 with TRBJ2-7; 9 positions match TRBD1. Germline assignment: CDR1 MNHNS and CDR2 SASEGT. The CDR3 spans 14 residues. With V trimmed by 2 bases and J by 7 bases, 6 bases remained unmatched. The CDR3 sequence: CASSESGQGKEQYF. Here the CDR3 DNA reads TGTGCCAGCAGTGAATCTGGACAGGGGAAAGAGCAGTACTTC.

This sequence joins TRBV19 and TRBJ2-7; 13 bases agree with TRBD2. The V gene's germline CDR1 is LNHDA and CDR2 SQIVND (reference sequence). The V and J ends lost 5 bases and 3 bases, in that order; junction bases with no gene match: 10. This CDR3 is 17 amino acids long. The CDR3: CASSSRGLAGVVYEQYF. In DNA, the CDR3 is TGTGCCAGTAGTTCCCGTGGACTAGCGGGAGTTGTCTACGAGCAGTACTTC. The whole variable domain, filled in from reference TRBV19 and TRBJ2-7, reads DGGITQSPKYLFRKEGQNVTLSCEQNLNHDAMYWYRQDPGQGLRLIYYSQIVNDFQKGDIAEGYSVSREKKESFPLTVTSAQKNPTAFYLCASSSRGLAGVVYEQYFGPGTRLTVT.

V is TRBV4-3 and J is TRBJ2-7; 13 positions agree with TRBD2. The V gene's germline CDR1 is LGHNA and CDR2 YSLEER. CDR3 length equals 15 residues. J lost 3 bases, V lost 3 bases, and 2 bases had no gene match. CDR3 nucleotides: TGCGCCAGCAGCCACTGGACTAGCGGGAGCTACGAGCAGTACTTC. Its translation is CASSHWTSGSYEQYF.

The genes are TRBV9 and TRBJ1-4; D perhaps matches TRBD1 (6 bases). Trimming shortened V by 1 base and J by 6 bases, and 13 bases separated the two germline ends. Germline lookup yields CDR1 SGDLS and CDR2 YYNGEE. The CDR3 has 15 residues. For the CDR3, the DNA is TGTGCCAGCAGCGTAAGAACAGGGAGAGATGAAAAACTGTTTTTT. It specifies CASSVRTGRDEKLFF.

The rearrangement joins TRBV9 to TRBJ2-2; D gene ambiguous. Germline lookup yields CDR1 SGDLS and CDR2 YYNGEE. CDR3 length equals 17 residues. V lost 0 bases and J 1 base, leaving 13 bases between the germline ends. This chain's CDR3 is CASSVGVVTLNTGELFF. DNA of the CDR3: TGTGCCAGCAGCGTAGGGGTAGTGACATTGAACACCGGGGAGCTGTTTTTT. The full variable domain, with the rest looked up from reference TRBV9 and TRBJ2-2, is DSGVTQTPKHLITATGQRVTLRCSPRSGDLSVYWYQQSLDQGLQFLIQYYNGEERAKGNILERFSAQQFPDLHSELNLSSLELGDSALYFCASSVGVVTLNTGELFFGEGSRLTVL.

The chain combines TRBV9 with TRBJ2-7; D is unresolved. V shed 4 bases and J shed 0 bases, with 20 bases lying between them. The CDR3 runs 17 residues. Germline assignment: CDR1 SGDLS and CDR2 YYNGEE. The CDR3 DNA reads TGTGCCAGCAGCTCCCCATCCGAGGAAAGAAGCTCCTACGAGCAGTACTTC. As protein: CASSSPSEERSSYEQYF.

This chain connects TRBV29-1 to TRBJ2-2; D gene unclear. The germline V gene has CDR1 SQVTM and CDR2 ANQGSEA. The CDR3 covers 14 residues. V gave up 3 bases and J gave up 0 bases, with 8 bases separating them. CDR3 sequence (DNA): TGCAGCGTTGAGGGCAGACCGAACACCGGGGAGCTGTTTTTT. It encodes CSVEGRPNTGELFF.

The chain carries TRBV7-9 and TRBJ2-5; 9 bases are a match to TRBD2. The CDR3 covers 14 residues. Unmatched junction bases numbered 2, after V lost 4 bases and J lost 2 bases. Germline CDR1 reads SEHNR; CDR2 reads FQNEAQ (reference sequence). The CDR3 nucleotides read TGTGCCAGCAGCTCGACTAGCGGTCAAGAGACCCAGTACTTC. It is translated as CASSSTSGQETQYF.